The T cell receptor beta chain described here comes from a study of Graves' ophthalmopathy and Graves' hyperthyroidism (dated by TCRdb to the late 2010s). Regarding the study in general: Peripheral blood was collected at initial diagnosis, prior to any treatment. TCR beta repertoire signatures were used to distinguish Graves' ophthalmopathy from Graves' hyperthyroidism and to predict progression to ophthalmopathy. In total, some 140 blood samples were TCR-sequenced: around 42 ophthalmopathy, some 72 hyperthyroidism and some 17 hyperthyroidism-to-ophthalmopathy patients. To explore V-J signatures that separate ophthalmopathy from hyperthyroidism, a discovery set of about 100 patients was enrolled, consisting of more than 40 with ophthalmopathy and approximately 60 with stable hyperthyroidism. An independent validation cohort comprised around 19 hyperthyroidism patients and about 16 patients who later progressed from hyperthyroidism to ophthalmopathy. T-cell repertoires of thyroid tissue and blood were compared in six hyperthyroidism patients. Following sample collection, hyperthyroidism patients were given methimazole at a starting dose of 30 mg daily, and ophthalmopathy patients were given high-dose intravenous methylprednisolone. The 90 to 100 discovery patients were randomly divided into training and test sets at a 7:3 ratio.

CDR1 and CDR2, looked up from the germline V gene, are MNHEY and SVGAGI. The CDR3 sequence holds 14 residues, the cysteine and phenylalanine included. CDR3 DNA is the only sequence kept; it has 42 bases, read in frame from the first base. A distance of 10 bases separates the germline ends of V and J, which lose 4 bases and 0 bases respectively. Concerning this clonotype: Its antigen target is currently unknown. Nothing much larger sits one base from this clone, and base qualities are not available.

Ophthalmopathy patients were characterized by moderately to severely active disease, a Clinical Activity Score of at least 3, a NOSPECS grade of at least 4, and a disease duration under 3 months. Patients were excluded if they had other autoimmune diseases, uncontrolled infections, pregnancy or lactation. Diagnosis was based on clinical symptoms, serum thyroxine, TRAb, thyroid ultrasound and orbital computed tomography. PBMCs were isolated from 7.5 to 10 ml of fresh peripheral blood by Ficoll-Paque density gradient centrifugation. Total RNA was extracted using Trizol reagent, and RNA quality was checked on an Agilent 2100 Bioanalyzer. TCR beta CDR3 regions were amplified from RNA transcripts for repertoire sequencing. HTBI primers and the Qiagen OneStep RT-PCR kit were used in a first-round RT-PCR, which was followed by a second-round multiplex PCR, size selection and purification. The libraries underwent paired-end sequencing with 100 bp reads on an Illumina HiSeq2000. The study's processing was this. Reads were processed with SOAPnuke, discarding reads with adapters, uncalled bases, mean Phred below 15, or no exact constant-primer or identifier match. COPE v1.2.5 was used to merge the high-quality paired reads. Each unique nucleotide sequence was defined as a clonotype, and clonotypes were aligned to IMGT TRB V, D and J references with MiTCR v1.1. Analysis was restricted to V-J combinations with a frequency above 0.0001, which covered roughly 99% of repertoires. For each V-J combination, a TCR clonal expansion and chaos score was defined as F50 clonal expansion divided by the chaos observed in the TCRdist matrix. Welch's t-statistics and random forest were used to reduce features to approximately 13 V-J combinations, which were fed into a naive Bayes classifier. The Morisita-Horn index was used to measure how similar the thyroid and blood repertoires were. TCRdb trimmed the raw reads at Q25, called clones with MiXCR and kept productive beta chains. Every entry covers one CDR3 protein and lists the most common genes and DNA from its rows. V and J calls and clone size were set by TCRdb, not the authors. The sample records about 210,000 distinct CDR3 sequences, 29% of which are singletons. The ten largest account for over 7.5% of the sample.

Broader findings and caveats from the paper: In cross-validation, the 13-signature model distinguished ophthalmopathy from stable hyperthyroidism with 85% to 90% sensitivity and around 81% specificity, and in the test set the corresponding values were roughly 80% and 75%. In validation, the model predicted ophthalmopathy progression with about 70% sensitivity and about 77% specificity; roughly 11 predicted patients were CT-confirmed with GO in a median of 6.5 months. No statistical method was used to set the sample size in advance, and the investigators knew which group each participant was assigned to. Among expanded thyroid clonotypes with frequency above 0.001, most also showed up in blood, which suggests that blood repertoires may reflect the thyroid immune response.

In this chain, TRBV6-5 is recombined with TRBJ2-7; a tentative D call is TRBD2 (5 bases match). This clonotype was sampled from a man in his fifties or sixties with Graves' ophthalmopathy. Donor details come from another sample of the same person, matched by shared clones. The sample comprised peripheral blood. The encoded CDR3 is CASSFDYNSYEQYF. The sequenced DNA is TGTGCCAGCAGTTTCGACTACAACTCCTACGAGCAGTACTTC.